This T cell receptor (beta chain) appears in the sequencing data of a study of T cells in Graves' hyperthyroidism and ophthalmopathy (dated by TCRdb to about 2019). For the wider study: Peripheral blood samples were taken at the time of initial diagnosis, prior to any treatment. A discovery cohort of approximately 97 patients, roughly 40 with Graves' ophthalmopathy and 55 to 60 with stable Graves' hyperthyroidism, was used to find distinguishing TCR V-J signatures. TCR Vbeta CDR3 sequencing of 135 peripheral blood samples (43 ophthalmopathy, over 70 hyperthyroidism and roughly 17 progressor patients) is reported in the paper. The 100 or so discovery patients were randomly split 7:3 into training and test sets. An independent validation cohort of fewer than 20 hyperthyroidism patients and 17 patients who later progressed to ophthalmopathy tested prospective prediction of ophthalmopathy. In about six Graves' hyperthyroidism patients, the study also compared T-cell repertoires from thyroid tissue with T-cell repertoires from blood. After sampling, hyperthyroidism patients received methimazole starting at 30 mg daily, and ophthalmopathy patients received high-dose intravenous methylprednisolone. The paper's findings and limits, for the study overall: In validation, progression to ophthalmopathy was predicted by the model with about 70% sensitivity and approximately 78% specificity, a median of approximately 6.5 months before onset. Blood samples also contained most of the expanded thyroid clonotypes (frequency above 0.001), which suggests that blood repertoires may reflect thyroid immune responses. A model built on a 13 V-J signature distinguished ophthalmopathy from stable hyperthyroidism, reaching roughly 88% sensitivity and around 82% specificity in cross-validation and 80%/75% in testing. Sample size was not statistically predetermined, and blinding of investigators to group allocation was not performed.

Graves' hyperthyroidism was defined as stable when no progression to ophthalmopathy occurred over 18 months of follow-up. Hyperthyroidism patients were newly diagnosed, with disease duration under 2 months, and aged 18 to 65 years. Patients with uncontrolled infections, other autoimmune diseases, pregnancy or lactation were excluded. Diagnoses were established on the basis of clinical symptoms, serum thyroxine and TRAb, thyroid ultrasound, and orbital computed tomography. PBMCs were isolated from approximately 10 ml of fresh peripheral blood by Ficoll-Paque density gradient centrifugation. Trizol reagent was used to extract total RNA, and RNA quality was then checked on an Agilent 2100 Bioanalyzer. This clonotype was observed many times. This receptor's antigen is unknown. No clone much larger than this one lies a single base away; base qualities are absent. Amplification of TCR beta CDR3 regions was carried out from RNA transcripts. The first round of RT-PCR for the TCR CDR3 was performed with the HTBI primer set and the Qiagen OneStep RT-PCR kit. Libraries were constructed in a second round of multiplex PCR, after which size selection and purification were performed. Sequencing of the libraries was done on an Illumina HiSeq2000 using paired-end 100 bp reads. In the source study's methods: SOAPnuke was used to process the raw data, removing reads that contained adapters or uncalled bases, had a mean Phred below 15, or lacked an exact match to the constant primer or identifier. High-quality paired reads were merged with COPE v1.2.5, and unique nucleotide sequences were defined as clonotypes. MiTCR v1.1 was used to align the clonotypes against IMGT TRBV, TRBD and TRBJ reference segments. Only V-J combinations with frequency above 0.0001, covering 99% to 99.2% of repertoires, were analysed. A TCS score was defined as the ratio of F50 (clonal expansion) to E x V (chaos), with BLOSUM62-based TCRdist applied between CDR3 peptides within each V-J. Welch's t-statistics and random forest reduced 450 to 600 V-J features to 10 to 15, which were used in a naive Bayes classifier (R e1071). TCRdb's own reprocessing of the public reads used fastp at Q25 and MiXCR and kept productive beta chains. When rows share a CDR3 protein, they turn into one entry using the most common DNA and genes. The V and J calls here are based on TCRdb, not the publication. This sample lists about 590,000 distinct CDR3 sequences; approximately 14% were detected once. The ten largest account for roughly 6.6% of the sample.

Trimming costs V 3 bases and J 3 bases, and their ends lie 8 bases apart. Via the germline V gene, CDR1 is MGHDK and CDR2 SYGVNS. From the cysteine up to the phenylalanine, the CDR3 has a length of 13 residues. The sequence is cut down to CDR3 DNA, 39 bases in frame from base 1. This chain is built from TRBV25-1 and TRBJ1-2; matching of 6 bases hints at TRBD1 as the D gene. What was sequenced was blood. This clonotype was obtained from a woman aged 25 to 39 with Graves' hyperthyroidism. The nucleotide sequence reads TGTGCCAGCAGTGACCCAGGGGACTATGGCTACACCTTC. Its amino acids are CASSDPGDYGYTF.